This T cell receptor (beta chain) is drawn from a study of cytomegalovirus exposure and HLA in healthy donors. Study results and caveats: While the bulk of TCR sequences proved rare, some public TCRs turned up in many donors. The study assumed roughly uniform donor sequencing depth for presence/absence analyses.

Comment on this clone: Its matching antigen is unknown.

The CDR3 sequence is 14 residues long. CDR1 is SGHNT and CDR2 is YENEEA in the germline V gene. Trimming shortened V by 5 bases and J by 2 bases, and 11 bases separated the two germline ends. In the PCR, 60 Vbeta and 13 Jbeta primers were used. This table comes from immunoSEQ multiplex PCR, and its TCRdb copy is limited to in-frame clones, with some not included. The profile shows some 150,000 clones, approximately 80% of them singletons. The material sequenced was PBMCs. The source of this sequence is a woman between 40 and 55 years old in good health and CMV-seronegative. The rearrangement links TRBV11-3 to TRBJ2-3, with a tentative D call TRBD1 (6 bases). CDR3 DNA: TGTGCCAGCAGCCAGACAGGAACCACAGATACGCAGTATTTT. This gives the protein CASSQTGTTDTQYF.